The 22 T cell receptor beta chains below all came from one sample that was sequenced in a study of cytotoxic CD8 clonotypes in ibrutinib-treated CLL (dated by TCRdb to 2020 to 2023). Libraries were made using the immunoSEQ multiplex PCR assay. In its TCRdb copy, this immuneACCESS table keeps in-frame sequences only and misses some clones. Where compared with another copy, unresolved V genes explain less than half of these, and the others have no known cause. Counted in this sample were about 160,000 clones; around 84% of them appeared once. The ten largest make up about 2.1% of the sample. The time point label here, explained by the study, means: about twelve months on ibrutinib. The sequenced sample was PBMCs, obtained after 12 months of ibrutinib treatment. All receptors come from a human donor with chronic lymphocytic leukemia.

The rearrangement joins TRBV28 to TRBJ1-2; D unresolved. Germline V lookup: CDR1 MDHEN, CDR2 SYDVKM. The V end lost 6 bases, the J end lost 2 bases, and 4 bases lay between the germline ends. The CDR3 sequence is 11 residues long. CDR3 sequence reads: CASRRNYGYTF. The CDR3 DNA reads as TGTGCCAGCAGGAGGAACTATGGCTACACCTTC.

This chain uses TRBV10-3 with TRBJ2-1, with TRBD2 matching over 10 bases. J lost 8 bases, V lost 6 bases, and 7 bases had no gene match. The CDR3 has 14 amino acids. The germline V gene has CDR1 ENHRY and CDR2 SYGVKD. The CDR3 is CAIRRASGSDEQFF. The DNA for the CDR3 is TGTGCCATCAGGAGGGCTAGCGGGAGTGATGAGCAGTTCTTC.

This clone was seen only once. Written as DNA, the CDR3 is TGTGCCAGTGCCGAAACGGACACCGGGGAGCTGTTTTTT. Translated: CASAETDTGELFF. The chain joins TRBV19 to TRBJ2-2; the D is unclear. Germline CDR1 LNHDA, CDR2 SQIVND (reference sequence). V lost 8 bases, J lost 3 bases, and 10 bases lay in between. This CDR3 comprises 13 residues. Supplemented by reference TRBV19 and TRBJ2-2, the full variable domain reads DGGITQSPKYLFRKEGQNVTLSCEQNLNHDAMYWYRQDPGQGLRLIYYSQIVNDFQKGDIAEGYSVSREKKESFPLTVTSAQKNPTAFYLCASAETDTGELFFGEGSRLTVL.

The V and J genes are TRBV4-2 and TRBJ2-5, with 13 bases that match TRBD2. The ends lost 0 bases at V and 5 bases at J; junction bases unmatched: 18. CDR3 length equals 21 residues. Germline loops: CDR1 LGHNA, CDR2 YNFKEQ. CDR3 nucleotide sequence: TGTGCCAGCAGCCAAGAACCTATTTCGTTTACTAGCGGGGGGGCTTCGGAGACCCAGTACTTC. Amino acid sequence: CASSQEPISFTSGGASETQYF.

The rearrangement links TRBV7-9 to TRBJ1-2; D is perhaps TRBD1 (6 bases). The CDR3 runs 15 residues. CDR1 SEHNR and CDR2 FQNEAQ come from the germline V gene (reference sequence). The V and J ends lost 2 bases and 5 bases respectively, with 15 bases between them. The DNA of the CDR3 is TGTGCCAGCAGCTTAATCCTTAATCAGGGGTATGGCTACACCTTC. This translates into CASSLILNQGYGYTF.

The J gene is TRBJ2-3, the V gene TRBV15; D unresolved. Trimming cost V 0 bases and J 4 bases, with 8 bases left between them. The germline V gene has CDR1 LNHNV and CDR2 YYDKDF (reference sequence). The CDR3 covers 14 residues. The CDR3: CATSREGSPDTQYF. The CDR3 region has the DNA TGTGCCACCAGCAGAGAGGGCTCCCCAGATACGCAGTATTTT.

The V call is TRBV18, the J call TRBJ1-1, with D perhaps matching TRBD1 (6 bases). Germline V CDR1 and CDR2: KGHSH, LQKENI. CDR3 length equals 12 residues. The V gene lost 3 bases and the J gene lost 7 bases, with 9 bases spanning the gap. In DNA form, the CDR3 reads TGTGCCAGCTCACCTAGAGGGGGTGAAGCTTTCTTT. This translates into CASSPRGGEAFF.

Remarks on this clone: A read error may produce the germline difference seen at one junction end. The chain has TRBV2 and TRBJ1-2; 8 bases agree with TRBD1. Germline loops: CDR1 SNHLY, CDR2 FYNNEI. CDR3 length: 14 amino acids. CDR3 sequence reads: CASRTTGGDYGYIF. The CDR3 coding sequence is TGTGCCAGCAGGACAACAGGGGGAGACTATGGCTACATCTTC. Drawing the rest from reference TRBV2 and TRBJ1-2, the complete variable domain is EPEVTQTPSHQVTQMGQEVILRCVPISNHLYFYWYRQILGQKVEFLVSFYNNEISEKSEIFDDQFSVERPDGSNFTLKIRSTKLEDSAMYFCASRTTGGDYGYIFGSGTRLTVV.

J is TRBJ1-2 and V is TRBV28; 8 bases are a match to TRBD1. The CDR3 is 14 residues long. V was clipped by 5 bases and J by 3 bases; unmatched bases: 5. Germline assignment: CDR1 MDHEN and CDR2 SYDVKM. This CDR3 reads CASSPRGLYYGYTF. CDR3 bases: TGTGCCAGCAGTCCCAGGGGGCTATACTATGGCTACACCTTC.

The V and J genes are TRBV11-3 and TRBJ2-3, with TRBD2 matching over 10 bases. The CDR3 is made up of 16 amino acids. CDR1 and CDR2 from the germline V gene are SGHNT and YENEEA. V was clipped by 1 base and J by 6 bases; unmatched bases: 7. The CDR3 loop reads CASSLGGSGGMDTQYF. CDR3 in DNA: TGTGCCAGCAGCTTAGGAGGTAGCGGGGGGATGGATACGCAGTATTTT.

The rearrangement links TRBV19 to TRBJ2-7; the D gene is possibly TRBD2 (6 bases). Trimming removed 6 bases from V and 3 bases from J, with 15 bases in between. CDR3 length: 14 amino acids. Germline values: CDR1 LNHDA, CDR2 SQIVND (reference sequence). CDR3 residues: CASSTRLASYEQYF. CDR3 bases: TGTGCCAGTAGCACCCGGCTAGCGAGCTACGAGCAGTACTTC. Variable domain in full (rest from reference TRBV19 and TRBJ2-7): DGGITQSPKYLFRKEGQNVTLSCEQNLNHDAMYWYRQDPGQGLRLIYYSQIVNDFQKGDIAEGYSVSREKKESFPLTVTSAQKNPTAFYLCASSTRLASYEQYFGPGTRLTVT.

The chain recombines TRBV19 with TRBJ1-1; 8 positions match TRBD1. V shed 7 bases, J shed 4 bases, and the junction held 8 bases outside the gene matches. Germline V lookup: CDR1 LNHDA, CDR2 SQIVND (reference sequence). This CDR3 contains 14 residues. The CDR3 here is CASKPGGMGTEAFF. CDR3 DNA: TGTGCCAGTAAGCCAGGGGGCATGGGCACTGAAGCTTTCTTT.

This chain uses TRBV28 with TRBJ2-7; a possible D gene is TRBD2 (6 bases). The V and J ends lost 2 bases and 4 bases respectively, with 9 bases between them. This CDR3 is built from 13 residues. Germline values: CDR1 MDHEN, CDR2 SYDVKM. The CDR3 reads CASSLMGGYEQYF. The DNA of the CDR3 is TGTGCCAGCAGTTTAATGGGAGGTTACGAGCAGTACTTC.

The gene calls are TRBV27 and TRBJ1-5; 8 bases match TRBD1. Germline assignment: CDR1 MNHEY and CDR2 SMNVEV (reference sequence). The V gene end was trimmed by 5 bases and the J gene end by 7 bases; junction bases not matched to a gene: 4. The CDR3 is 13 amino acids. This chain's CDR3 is CASSPDRAQPQHF. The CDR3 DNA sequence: TGTGCCAGCAGTCCGGACAGGGCCCAGCCCCAGCATTTT.

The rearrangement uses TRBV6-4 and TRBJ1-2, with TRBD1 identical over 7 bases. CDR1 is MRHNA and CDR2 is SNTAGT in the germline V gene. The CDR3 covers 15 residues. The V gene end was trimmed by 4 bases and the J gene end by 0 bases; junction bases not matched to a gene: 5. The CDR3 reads CASSVTGTANYGYTF. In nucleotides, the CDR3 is TGTGCCAGCAGTGTCACCGGGACAGCTAACTATGGCTACACCTTC.

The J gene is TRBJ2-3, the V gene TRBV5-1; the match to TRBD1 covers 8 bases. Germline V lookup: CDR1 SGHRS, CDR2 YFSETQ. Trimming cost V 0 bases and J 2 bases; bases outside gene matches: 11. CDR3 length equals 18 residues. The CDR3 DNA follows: TGCGCCAGCAGCTTGGGCTTAGGGGACAGGTCTTCCACAGATACGCAGTATTTT. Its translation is CASSLGLGDRSSTDTQYF. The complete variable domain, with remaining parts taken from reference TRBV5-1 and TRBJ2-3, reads KAGVTQTPRYLIKTRGQQVTLSCSPISGHRSVSWYQQTPGQGLQFLFEYFSETQRNKGNFPGRFSGRQFSNSRSEMNVSTLELGDSALYLCASSLGLGDRSSTDTQYFGPGTRLTVL.

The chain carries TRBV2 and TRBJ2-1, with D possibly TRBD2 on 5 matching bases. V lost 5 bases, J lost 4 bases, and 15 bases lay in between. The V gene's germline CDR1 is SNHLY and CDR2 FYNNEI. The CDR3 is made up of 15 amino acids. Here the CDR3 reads CASSPRSGAYNEQFF. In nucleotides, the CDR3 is TGTGCCAGCAGTCCCAGGAGCGGAGCGTACAATGAGCAGTTCTTC.

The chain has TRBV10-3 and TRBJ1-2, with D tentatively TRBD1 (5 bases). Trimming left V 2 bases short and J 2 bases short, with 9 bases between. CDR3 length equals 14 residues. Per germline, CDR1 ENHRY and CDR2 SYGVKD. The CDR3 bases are TGTGCCATCAGTGAGGGGACGGCGAACTATGGCTACACCTTC. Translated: CAISEGTANYGYTF.

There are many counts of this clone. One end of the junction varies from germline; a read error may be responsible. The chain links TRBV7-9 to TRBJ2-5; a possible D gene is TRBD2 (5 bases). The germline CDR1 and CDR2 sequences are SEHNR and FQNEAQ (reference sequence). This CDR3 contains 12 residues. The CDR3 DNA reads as TGTGCCAGCAGCTTGACGGCTGCTAACGGGGACTTC. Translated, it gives CASSLTAANGDF. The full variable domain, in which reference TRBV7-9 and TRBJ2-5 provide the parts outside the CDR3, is DTGVSQNPRHKITKRGQNVTFRCDPISEHNRLYWYRQTLGQGPEFLTYFQNEAQLEKSRLLSDRFSAERPKGSFSTLEIQRTEQGDSAMYLCASSLTAANGDFGPGTRLLVL.

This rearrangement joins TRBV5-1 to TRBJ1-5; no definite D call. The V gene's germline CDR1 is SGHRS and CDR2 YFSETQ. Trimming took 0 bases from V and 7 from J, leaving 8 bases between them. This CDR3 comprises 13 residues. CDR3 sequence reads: CASSLGDGQPQHF. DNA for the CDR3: TGCGCCAGCAGCTTGGGAGACGGGCAGCCCCAGCATTTT. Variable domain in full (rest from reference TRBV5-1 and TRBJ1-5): KAGVTQTPRYLIKTRGQQVTLSCSPISGHRSVSWYQQTPGQGLQFLFEYFSETQRNKGNFPGRFSGRQFSNSRSEMNVSTLELGDSALYLCASSLGDGQPQHFGDGTRLSIL.

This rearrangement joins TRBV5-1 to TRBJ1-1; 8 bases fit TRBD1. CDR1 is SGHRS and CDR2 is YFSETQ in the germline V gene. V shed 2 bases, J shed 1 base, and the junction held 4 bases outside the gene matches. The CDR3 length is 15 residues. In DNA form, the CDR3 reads TGCGCCAGCAGCTTCCATGACAGGGGGAACACTGAAGCTTTCTTT. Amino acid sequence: CASSFHDRGNTEAFF.

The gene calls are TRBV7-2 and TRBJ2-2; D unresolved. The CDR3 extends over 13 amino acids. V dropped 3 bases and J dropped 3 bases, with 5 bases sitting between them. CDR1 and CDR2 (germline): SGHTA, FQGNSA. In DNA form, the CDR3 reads TGTGCCAGCAGCTTCCGTGACACCGGGGAGCTGTTTTTT. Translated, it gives CASSFRDTGELFF.